The rows below give T cell receptor beta chains drawn from one sample of a study of T cell repertoires in cytomegalovirus infection. Using its own MiXCR run on the reads, TCRdb lists one record per CDR3 protein. Of more than 65,000 distinct CDR3 sequences listed, 45% to 50% were seen once; the top ten hold 93%. No antigen has been assigned to these receptors. Specimen: CD8+ T cells from cultured PBMCs, collected from culture after CMV antigen stimulation. These receptors were collected from a human donor in good health (CMV status not recorded). Some clones in this sample may be carry-over from other donors' samples. The CDR3 runs from the conserved cysteine through the conserved F or W. The D gene is left open where the match is weak. Rows give clone size only sometimes, using once, few, many, or a class for an expanded clone.

j_call: TRBJ2-7
clone_size: few
d_call: TRBD2
v_call: TRBV28
cdr3_nt: TGTGCCAGCAGTCCTCGACAGGGCGGGAGGGTCTACGAGCAGTACTTC
cdr3_aa: CASSPRQGGRVYEQYF

j_call: TRBJ1-5
clone_size: .
d_call: .
v_call: TRBV7-1
cdr3_nt: TGTACCAGCAGCCCCGGACCGGTGGGAAGCAATCAGCCCCAGCATTTT
cdr3_aa: CTSSPGPVGSNQPQHF

j_call: TRBJ2-2
clone_size: .
d_call: TRBD1
v_call: TRBV4-1
cdr3_nt: TGCGCCAGCAGCCAGGGACAGGGCCTCGCCGGGGAGCTGTTTTTT
cdr3_aa: CASSQGQGLAGELFF

j_call: TRBJ1-2
clone_size: .
d_call: .
v_call: TRBV29-1
cdr3_nt: TGCAGCGTTGAAAGGGAGCCCGGGAGAAGGGACTATGGCTACACCTTC
cdr3_aa: CSVEREPGRRDYGYTF

j_call: TRBJ1-2
clone_size: .
d_call: .
v_call: TRBV12-3/TRBV12-4
cdr3_nt: TGTGCCAGCAGTCCTGGGCTAGATCCTAACTATGGCTACACCTTC
cdr3_aa: CASSPGLDPNYGYTF

j_call: TRBJ2-1
clone_size: few
d_call: .
v_call: TRBV5-1
cdr3_nt: TGCGCCAGCAGCTTGATATTTCAGGGGACCTACAATGAGCAGTTCTTC
cdr3_aa: CASSLIFQGTYNEQFF

j_call: TRBJ2-3
clone_size: .
d_call: TRBD2
v_call: TRBV7-9
cdr3_nt: TGTGCCAGCAGCTCGCAACTAGCGGGAGTTACAGATACGCAGTATTTT
cdr3_aa: CASSSQLAGVTDTQYF

j_call: TRBJ1-1
clone_size: .
d_call: .
v_call: TRBV7-6
cdr3_nt: TGTGCCAGCAGCTCTCGGGGGCAGGGAATCCCCCCGAGCACTGAAGCTTTCTTT
cdr3_aa: CASSSRGQGIPPSTEAFF

j_call: TRBJ2-5
clone_size: few
d_call: .
v_call: TRBV4-1
cdr3_nt: TGCGCCAGCAGCCAAGTGACAGGGGAGGGGAAGACCCAGTACTTC
cdr3_aa: CASSQVTGEGKTQYF

j_call: TRBJ2-7
clone_size: .
d_call: .
v_call: TRBV7-9
cdr3_nt: TGTGCCAGCAGCTTAGAACAGCTATTTACCTACGAGCAGTACTTC
cdr3_aa: CASSLEQLFTYEQYF

j_call: TRBJ2-3
clone_size: once
d_call: .
v_call: TRBV6-5
cdr3_nt: TGTGCCAGCAGGACGGAGGGAGCCCGCACAGATACGCAGTATTTT
cdr3_aa: CASRTEGARTDTQYF